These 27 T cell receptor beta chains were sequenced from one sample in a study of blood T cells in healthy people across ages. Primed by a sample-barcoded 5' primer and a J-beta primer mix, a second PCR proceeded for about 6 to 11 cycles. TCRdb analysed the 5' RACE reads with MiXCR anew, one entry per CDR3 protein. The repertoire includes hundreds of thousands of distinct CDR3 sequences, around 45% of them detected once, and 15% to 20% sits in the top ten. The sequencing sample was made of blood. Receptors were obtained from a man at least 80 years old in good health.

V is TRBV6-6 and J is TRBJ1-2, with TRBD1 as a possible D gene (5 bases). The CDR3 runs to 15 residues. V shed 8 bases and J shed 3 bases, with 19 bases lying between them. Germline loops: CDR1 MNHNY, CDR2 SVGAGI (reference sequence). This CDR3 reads CASRPGGETHYGYTF. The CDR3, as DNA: TGTGCCAGCCGACCTGGGGGGGAGACCCACTATGGCTACACCTTC.

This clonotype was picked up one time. CDR3 sequence (DNA): TGTGCCAGCAGCCAAGGCAGGAATTCTGGCTACACCTTC. This gives the protein CASSQGRNSGYTF. The rearrangement uses TRBV3-1 and TRBJ1-2, with D unclear. From germline, CDR1 is LGHDT and CDR2 YNNKEL (reference sequence). The CDR3 contains 13 residues. Trimming shortened V by 1 base and J by 7 bases, and 10 bases separated the two germline ends.

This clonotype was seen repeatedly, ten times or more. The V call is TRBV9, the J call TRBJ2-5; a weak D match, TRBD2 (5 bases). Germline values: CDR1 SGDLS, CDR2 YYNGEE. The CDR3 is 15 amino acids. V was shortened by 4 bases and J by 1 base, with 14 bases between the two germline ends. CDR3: CASSRWTAPQETQYF. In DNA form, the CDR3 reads TGTGCCAGCAGCCGATGGACTGCTCCCCAAGAGACCCAGTACTTC.

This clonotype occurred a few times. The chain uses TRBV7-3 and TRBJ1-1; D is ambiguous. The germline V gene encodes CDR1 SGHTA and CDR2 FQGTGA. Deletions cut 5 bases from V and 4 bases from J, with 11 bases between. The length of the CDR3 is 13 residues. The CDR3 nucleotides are TGTGCCAGCAGCACTAACAGATTCACTGAAGCTTTCTTT. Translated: CASSTNRFTEAFF.

As DNA, the CDR3 is TGTGCCAGCAGCCGCGCGGGGGGGTTGGCCTCTGACGGGCAGTACTTC. This encodes CASSRAGGLASDGQYF. The chain links TRBV3-1 to TRBJ2-7; TRBD2 matches at 9 bases. Trimming cost V 4 bases and J 9 bases; bases outside gene matches: 16. CDR1 is LGHDT and CDR2 is YNNKEL in the germline V gene (reference sequence). The CDR3 has 16 amino acids.

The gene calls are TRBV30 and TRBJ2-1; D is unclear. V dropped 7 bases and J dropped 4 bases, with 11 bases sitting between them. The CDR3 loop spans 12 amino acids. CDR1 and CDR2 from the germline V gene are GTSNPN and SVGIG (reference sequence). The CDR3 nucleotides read TGTGCCTTGAATGGGTTTTACAATGAGCAGTTCTTC. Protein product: CALNGFYNEQFF.

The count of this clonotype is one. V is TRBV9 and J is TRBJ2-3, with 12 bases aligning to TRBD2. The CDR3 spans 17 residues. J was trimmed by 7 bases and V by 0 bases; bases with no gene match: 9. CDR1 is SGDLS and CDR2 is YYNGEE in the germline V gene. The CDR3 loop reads CASSVEPPTSGRHTQYF. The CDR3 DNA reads TGTGCCAGCAGCGTAGAACCCCCGACTAGCGGGAGACATACGCAGTATTTT.

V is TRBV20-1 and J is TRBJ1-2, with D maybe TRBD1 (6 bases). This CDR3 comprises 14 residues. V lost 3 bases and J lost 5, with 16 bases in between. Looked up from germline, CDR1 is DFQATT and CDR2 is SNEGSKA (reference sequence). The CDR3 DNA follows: TGCAGTGCTAGGCGGGACACTGAGGGGTATGGCTACACCTTC. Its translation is CSARRDTEGYGYTF.

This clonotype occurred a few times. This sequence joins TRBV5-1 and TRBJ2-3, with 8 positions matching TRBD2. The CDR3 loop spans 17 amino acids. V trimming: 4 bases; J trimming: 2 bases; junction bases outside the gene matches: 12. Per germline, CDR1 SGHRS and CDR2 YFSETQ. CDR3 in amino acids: CASSPVGGRTFTDTQYF. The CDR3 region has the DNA TGCGCCAGCAGCCCGGTGGGCGGGAGGACATTCACAGATACGCAGTATTTT.

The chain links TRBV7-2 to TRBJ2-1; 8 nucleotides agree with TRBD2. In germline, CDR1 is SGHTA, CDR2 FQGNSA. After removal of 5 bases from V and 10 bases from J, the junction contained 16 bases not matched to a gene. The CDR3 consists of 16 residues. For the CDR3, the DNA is TGTGCCAGCAGCACCCCAAAGCGGGGGCTTCCGGGGGAGCAGTTCTTC. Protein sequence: CASSTPKRGLPGEQFF.

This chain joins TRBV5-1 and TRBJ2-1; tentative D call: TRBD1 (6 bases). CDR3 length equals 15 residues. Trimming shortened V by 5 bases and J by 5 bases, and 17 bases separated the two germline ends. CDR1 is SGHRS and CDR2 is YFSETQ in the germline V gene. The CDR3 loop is CASSLYDRSHNEQFF. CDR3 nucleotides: TGCGCCAGCAGTTTGTACGACAGGTCCCACAATGAGCAGTTCTTC.

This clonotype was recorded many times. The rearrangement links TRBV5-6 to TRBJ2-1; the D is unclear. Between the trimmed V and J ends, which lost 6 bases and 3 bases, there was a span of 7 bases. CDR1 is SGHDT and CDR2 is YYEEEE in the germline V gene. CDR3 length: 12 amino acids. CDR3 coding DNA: TGTGCCAGCACCAAAGACTACAATGAGCAGTTCTTC. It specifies CASTKDYNEQFF.

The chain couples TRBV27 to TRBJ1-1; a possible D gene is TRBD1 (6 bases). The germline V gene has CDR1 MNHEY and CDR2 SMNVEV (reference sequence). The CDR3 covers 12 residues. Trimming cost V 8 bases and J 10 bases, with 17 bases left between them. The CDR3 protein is CASRGLGGGAFF. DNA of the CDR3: TGTGCCAGCCGGGGGTTAGGGGGAGGAGCTTTCTTT.

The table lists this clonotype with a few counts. This CDR3 is CASSLGDLREETQYF. In nucleotides, the CDR3 is TGTGCCAGCAGCTTAGGAGATCTAAGAGAAGAGACCCAGTACTTC. The gene calls are TRBV11-3 and TRBJ2-5; no firm D call. Germline V gene data show CDR1 as SGHNT and CDR2 as YENEEA. Trimming shortened V by 1 base and J by 3 bases, and 12 bases separated the two germline ends. The CDR3 consists of 15 residues.

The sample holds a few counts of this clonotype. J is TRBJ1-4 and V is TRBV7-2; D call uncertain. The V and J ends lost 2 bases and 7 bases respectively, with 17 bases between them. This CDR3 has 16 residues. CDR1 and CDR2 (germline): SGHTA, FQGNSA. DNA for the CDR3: TGTGCCAGCAGCTTAAGAGGGTCCCCGGACGGTGAAAAACTGTTTTTT. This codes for CASSLRGSPDGEKLFF.

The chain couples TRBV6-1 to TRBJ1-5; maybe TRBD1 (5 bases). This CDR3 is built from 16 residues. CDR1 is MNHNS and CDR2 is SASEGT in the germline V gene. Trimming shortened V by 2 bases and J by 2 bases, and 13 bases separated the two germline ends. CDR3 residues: CASSERGEVGNQPQHF. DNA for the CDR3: TGTGCCAGCAGTGAAAGAGGGGAGGTGGGCAATCAGCCCCAGCATTTT.

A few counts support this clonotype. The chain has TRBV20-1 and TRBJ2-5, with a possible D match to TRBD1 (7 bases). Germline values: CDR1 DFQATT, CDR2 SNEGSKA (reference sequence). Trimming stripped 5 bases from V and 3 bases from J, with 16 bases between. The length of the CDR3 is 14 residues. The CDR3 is CSAEGGQTKETQYF. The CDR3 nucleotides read TGCAGTGCTGAGGGGGGACAGACTAAAGAGACCCAGTACTTC.

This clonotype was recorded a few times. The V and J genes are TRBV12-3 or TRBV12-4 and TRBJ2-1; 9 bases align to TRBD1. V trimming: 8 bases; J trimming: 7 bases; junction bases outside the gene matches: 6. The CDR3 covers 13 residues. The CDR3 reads CASGTGRKNEQFF. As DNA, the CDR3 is TGTGCCAGCGGGACAGGGAGGAAGAATGAGCAGTTCTTC.

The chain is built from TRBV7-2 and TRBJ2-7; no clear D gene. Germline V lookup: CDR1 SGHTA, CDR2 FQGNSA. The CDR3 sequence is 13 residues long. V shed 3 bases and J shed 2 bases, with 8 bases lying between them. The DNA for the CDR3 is TGTGCCAGCAGCTTGATGTTCACCTACGAGCAGTACTTC. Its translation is CASSLMFTYEQYF.

CDR3 protein: CASSAGPPGQGEKLFF. In DNA form, the CDR3 reads TGCGCCAGCAGCGCGGGGCCCCCGGGGCAGGGTGAAAAACTGTTTTTT. The chain couples TRBV5-1 to TRBJ1-4; TRBD1 is a possible D gene (5 bases). In germline, CDR1 is SGHRS, CDR2 YFSETQ. The CDR3 covers 16 residues. V was shortened by 4 bases and J by 7 bases, with 20 bases between the two germline ends.

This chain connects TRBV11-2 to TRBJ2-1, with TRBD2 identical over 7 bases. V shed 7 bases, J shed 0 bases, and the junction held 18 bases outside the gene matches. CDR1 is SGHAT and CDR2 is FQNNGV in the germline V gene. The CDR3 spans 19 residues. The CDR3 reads CASKRTRASGRSSYNEQFF. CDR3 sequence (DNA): TGTGCCAGCAAAAGGACGAGGGCTAGCGGAAGAAGCTCCTACAATGAGCAGTTCTTC. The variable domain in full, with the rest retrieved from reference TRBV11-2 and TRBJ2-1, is EAGVAQSPRYKIIEKRQSVAFWCNPISGHATLYWYQQILGQGPKLLIQFQNNGVVDDSQLPKDRFSAERLKGVDSTLKIQPAKLEDSAVYLCASKRTRASGRSSYNEQFFGPGTRLTVL.

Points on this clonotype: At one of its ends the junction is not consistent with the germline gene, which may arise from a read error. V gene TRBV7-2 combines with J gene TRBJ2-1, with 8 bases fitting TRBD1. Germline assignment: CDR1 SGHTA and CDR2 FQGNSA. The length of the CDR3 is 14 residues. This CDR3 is CASGLAAGGEEQFF. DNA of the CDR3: TGTGCCAGCGGCTTAGCGGCAGGGGGCGAGGAGCAGTTCTTC.

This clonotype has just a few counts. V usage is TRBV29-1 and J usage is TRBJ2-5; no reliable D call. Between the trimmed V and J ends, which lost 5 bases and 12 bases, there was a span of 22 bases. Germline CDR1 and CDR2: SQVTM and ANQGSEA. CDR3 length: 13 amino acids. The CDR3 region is CSVRRSDGGVEYF. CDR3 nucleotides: TGCAGCGTTCGACGCAGTGATGGTGGTGTAGAGTACTTC.

The CDR3 nucleotides are TGTGCCTGGAGGGAACAGTACACCGGGGAGCTGTTTTTT. Translated, it gives CAWREQYTGELFF. The V and J genes are TRBV30 and TRBJ2-2, with no clear D. Germline V gives CDR1 GTSNPN, CDR2 SVGIG (reference sequence). Between the trimmed V and J ends, which lost 3 bases and 3 bases, there was a span of 8 bases. The CDR3 sequence is 13 residues long.

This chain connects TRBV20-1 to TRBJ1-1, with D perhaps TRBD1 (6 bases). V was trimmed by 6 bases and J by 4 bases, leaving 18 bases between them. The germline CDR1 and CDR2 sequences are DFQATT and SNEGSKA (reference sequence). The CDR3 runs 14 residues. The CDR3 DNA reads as TGCAGTGCCCAAAGGACAGCCCGCGCCACTGAAGCTTTCTTT. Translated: CSAQRTARATEAFF.

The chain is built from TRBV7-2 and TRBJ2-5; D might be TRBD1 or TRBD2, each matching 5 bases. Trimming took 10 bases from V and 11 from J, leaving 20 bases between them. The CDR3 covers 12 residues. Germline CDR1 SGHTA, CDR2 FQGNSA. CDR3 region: CAIKQPSGPQYF. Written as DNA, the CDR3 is TGTGCCATCAAGCAGCCTTCGGGGCCTCAGTACTTC. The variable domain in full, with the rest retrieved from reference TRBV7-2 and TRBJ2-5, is GAGVSQSPSNKVTEKGKDVELRCDPISGHTALYWYRQSLGQGLEFLIYFQGNSAPDKSGLPSDRFSAERTGGSVSTLTIQRTQQEDSAVYLCAIKQPSGPQYFGPGTRLLVL.

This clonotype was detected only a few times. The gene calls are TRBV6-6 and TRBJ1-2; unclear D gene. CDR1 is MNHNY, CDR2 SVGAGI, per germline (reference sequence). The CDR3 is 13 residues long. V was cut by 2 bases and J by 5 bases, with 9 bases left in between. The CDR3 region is CASSYLGWYGYTF. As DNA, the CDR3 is TGTGCCAGCAGTTACCTAGGGTGGTATGGCTACACCTTC.